These T cell receptor beta chains were read from a single sample in a study of CD8+CD57+ T cells in acquired aplastic anemia. TCRdb analysed the reads with MiXCR anew, one entry per CDR3 protein. The sample contains 160,000 or so distinct CDR3 sequences, 71% of which appear only once. The sequencing input was sorted CD4+, CD8+, or CD8+CD57+ T cells (not recorded which) from PBMCs. These receptors all come from a human donor with aplastic anemia. The CDR3 runs from the conserved cysteine through the conserved F or W. Each record gives: V gene, J gene, D gene, clone size, CDR3 DNA, CDR3 protein. The D gene is left open where the match is weak. Clone sizes are given selectively: once, few, many, or a class where the clone is expanded.

V: TRBV5-1
J: TRBJ1-5
D: NA
size: few
DNA: TGCGCCAGCAGCTTGGAAGGGGCCAATCAGCCCCAGCATTTT
CDR3: CASSLEGANQPQHF

V: TRBV12-3/TRBV12-4
J: TRBJ2-7
D: TRBD1
size: NA
DNA: TGTGCCAGCAGTCGGGACAGTGCCTACGAGCAGTACTTC
CDR3: CASSRDSAYEQYF

V: TRBV7-2
J: TRBJ2-1
D: TRBD1
size: NA
DNA: TGTGCCAGCAGCCAAGGGGGCAGGGAGCAGTTCTTC
CDR3: CASSQGGREQFF

V: TRBV6-4
J: TRBJ2-7
D: TRBD1
size: NA
DNA: TGTGCCAGCAGTTCCGCCGGGACAGGGTCCTACGAGCAGTACTTC
CDR3: CASSSAGTGSYEQYF

V: TRBV3-1
J: TRBJ1-1
D: NA
size: few
DNA: TGTGCCAGCAGCCGACAACGTACTCTGAACACTGAAGCTTTCTTT
CDR3: CASSRQRTLNTEAFF

V: TRBV14
J: TRBJ2-1
D: TRBD1
size: NA
DNA: TGTGCCAGCAGCGTGGACAGGGGTGTTGAGCAGTTCTTC
CDR3: CASSVDRGVEQFF

V: TRBV9
J: TRBJ1-1
D: NA
size: NA
DNA: TGTGCCAGCAGCGCCAGGGCGGACAGTGGGACTGAAGCTTTCTTT
CDR3: CASSARADSGTEAFF

V: TRBV5-1
J: TRBJ2-3
D: NA
size: NA
DNA: TGCGCCAGCAGCCCCCTGCCTGACAGCACAGATACGCAGTATTTT
CDR3: CASSPLPDSTDTQYF

V: TRBV20-1
J: TRBJ2-2
D: NA
size: NA
DNA: TGCAGTGCTCCTTTCCAGCACCGACGGGAGCTGTTTTTT
CDR3: CSAPFQHRRELFF

V: TRBV19
J: TRBJ1-3
D: NA
size: NA
DNA: TGTGCCAGTAGTATGGACACCATATATTTT
CDR3: CASSMDTIYF

V: TRBV7-6
J: TRBJ1-1
D: NA
size: NA
DNA: TGTGCCAGCAGCTTAGCGCCAAACCCGAACACTGAAGCTTTCTTT
CDR3: CASSLAPNPNTEAFF

V: TRBV20-1
J: TRBJ2-1
D: TRBD2
size: NA
DNA: TGCAGTGCTAGGACTAGCGGGTCTTCATACAATGAGCAGTTCTTC
CDR3: CSARTSGSSYNEQFF

V: TRBV7-9
J: TRBJ2-7
D: TRBD1
size: once
DNA: TGTGCCAGCAGCTCCGTCGGGACAGCGAACTACGAGCAGTACTTC
CDR3: CASSSVGTANYEQYF

V: TRBV19
J: TRBJ1-1
D: NA
size: NA
DNA: TGTGCCAGTAATGGGGCAGTCGCGGCTTTCTTT
CDR3: CASNGAVAAFF

V: TRBV20-1
J: TRBJ2-5
D: TRBD2
size: NA
DNA: TGCAGTGCTAGCGGGGTGGCTAGCGGGGGCCAAGAGACCCAGTACTTC
CDR3: CSASGVASGGQETQYF

V: TRBV7-8
J: TRBJ2-2
D: NA
size: NA
DNA: TGTGCCAGCAGCTCTAGGGGACAGAACACCGGGGAGCTGTTTTTT
CDR3: CASSSRGQNTGELFF

V: TRBV5-1
J: TRBJ2-7
D: TRBD1
size: NA
DNA: TGCGCCAGCAGCTTGTGGACAGGGGACGAGCAGTACTTC
CDR3: CASSLWTGDEQYF

V: TRBV7-3
J: TRBJ2-2
D: NA
size: few
DNA: TGTGCCAGCAGCAAAGAGAACACCGGGGAGCTGTTTTTT
CDR3: CASSKENTGELFF